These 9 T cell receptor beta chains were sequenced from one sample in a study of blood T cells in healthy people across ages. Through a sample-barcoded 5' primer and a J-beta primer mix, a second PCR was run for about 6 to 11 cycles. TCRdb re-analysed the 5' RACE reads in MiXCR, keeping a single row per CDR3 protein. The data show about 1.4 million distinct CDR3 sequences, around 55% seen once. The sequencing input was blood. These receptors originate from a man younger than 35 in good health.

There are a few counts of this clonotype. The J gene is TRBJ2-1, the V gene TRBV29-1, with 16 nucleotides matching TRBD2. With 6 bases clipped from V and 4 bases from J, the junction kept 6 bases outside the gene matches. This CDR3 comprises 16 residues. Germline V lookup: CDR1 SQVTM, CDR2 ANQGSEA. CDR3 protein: CSVVGTSGGEYNEQFF. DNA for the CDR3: TGCAGCGTGGTAGGGACTAGCGGGGGGGAGTACAATGAGCAGTTCTTC.

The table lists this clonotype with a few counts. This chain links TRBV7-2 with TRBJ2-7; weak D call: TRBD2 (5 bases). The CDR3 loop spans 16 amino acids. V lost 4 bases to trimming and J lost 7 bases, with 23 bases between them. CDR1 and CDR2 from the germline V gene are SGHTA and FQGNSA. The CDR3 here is CASSSAGASPGYEQYF. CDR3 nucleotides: TGTGCCAGCAGCTCAGCAGGAGCTAGCCCCGGTTATGAGCAGTACTTC.

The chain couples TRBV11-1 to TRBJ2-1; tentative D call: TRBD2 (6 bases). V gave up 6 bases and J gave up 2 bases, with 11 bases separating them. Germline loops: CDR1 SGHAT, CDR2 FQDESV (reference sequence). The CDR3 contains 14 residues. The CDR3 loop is CASSRDSTYNEQFF. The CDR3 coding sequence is TGTGCCAGCAGTCGGGACTCAACCTACAATGAGCAGTTCTTC.

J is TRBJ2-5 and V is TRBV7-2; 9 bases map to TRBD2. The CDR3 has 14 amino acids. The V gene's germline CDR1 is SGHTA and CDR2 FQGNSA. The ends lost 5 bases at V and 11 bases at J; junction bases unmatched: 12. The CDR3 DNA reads TGTGCCAGCAGCACAAGCGGGGGGCCCGACAGGCAGTACTTC. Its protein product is CASSTSGGPDRQYF.

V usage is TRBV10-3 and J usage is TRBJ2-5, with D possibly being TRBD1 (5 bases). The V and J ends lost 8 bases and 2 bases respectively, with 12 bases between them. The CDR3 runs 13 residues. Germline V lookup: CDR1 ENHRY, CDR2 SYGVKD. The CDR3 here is CAIGAASQETQYF. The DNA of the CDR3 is TGTGCCATCGGGGCAGCTAGTCAAGAGACCCAGTACTTC.

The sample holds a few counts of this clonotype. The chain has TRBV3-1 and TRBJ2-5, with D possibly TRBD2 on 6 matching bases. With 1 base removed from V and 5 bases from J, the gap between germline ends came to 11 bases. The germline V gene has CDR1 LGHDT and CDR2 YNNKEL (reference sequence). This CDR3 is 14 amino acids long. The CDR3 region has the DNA TGTGCCAGCAGCCAAGGGCGGGGTAGGGAGACCCAGTACTTC. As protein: CASSQGRGRETQYF.

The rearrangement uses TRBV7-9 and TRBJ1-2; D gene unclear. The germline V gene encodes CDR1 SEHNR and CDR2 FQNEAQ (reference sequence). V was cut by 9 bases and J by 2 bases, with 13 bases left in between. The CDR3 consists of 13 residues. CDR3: CASYYQGNYGYTF. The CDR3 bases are TGTGCCAGTTATTACCAAGGGAACTATGGCTACACCTTC.

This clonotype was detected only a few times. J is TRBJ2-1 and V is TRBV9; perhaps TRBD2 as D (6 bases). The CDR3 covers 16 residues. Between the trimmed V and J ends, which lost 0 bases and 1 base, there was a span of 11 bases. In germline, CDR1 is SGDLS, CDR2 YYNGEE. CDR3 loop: CASSVGLGSSYNEQFF. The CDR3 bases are TGTGCCAGCAGCGTAGGACTAGGATCGTCCTACAATGAGCAGTTCTTC.

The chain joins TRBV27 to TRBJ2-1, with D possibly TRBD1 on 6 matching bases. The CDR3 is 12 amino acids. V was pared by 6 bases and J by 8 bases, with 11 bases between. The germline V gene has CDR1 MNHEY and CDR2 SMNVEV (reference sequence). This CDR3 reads CASRLGAHEQFF. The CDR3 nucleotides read TGTGCCAGCAGACTGGGGGCCCATGAGCAGTTCTTC.